The 18 T cell receptor beta chains below all came from one sample that was sequenced in a study of blood T cell repertoires in COVID-19. Sequencing used immunoSEQ multiplex PCR; TCRdb keeps in-frame clones, though not all of them. The sample comprises approximately 350,000 clones, more than 70% of which are singletons, and about 7.3% rests with the top ten. The sequenced sample consisted of peripheral blood. The receptors come from a woman between 65 and 79 years old with COVID-19, enrolled during active disease.

V gene TRBV27 combines with J gene TRBJ1-2, with no clear D. This CDR3 is 17 amino acids long. Deletions cut 6 bases from V and 3 bases from J, with 23 bases between. CDR1 and CDR2 (germline): MNHEY, SMNVEV (reference sequence). CDR3 loop: CASSSTRAEVLYYGYTF. CDR3 in DNA: TGTGCCAGCAGCTCCACGAGGGCAGAGGTATTGTACTATGGCTACACCTTC.

The V call is TRBV20-1, the J call TRBJ2-7; the match to TRBD1 covers 7 bases. V trimming: 5 bases; J trimming: 5 bases; junction bases outside the gene matches: 3. Germline loops: CDR1 DFQATT, CDR2 SNEGSKA (reference sequence). The CDR3 is made up of 11 amino acids. The CDR3 loop reads CSAQQGHEQYF. The CDR3 DNA reads TGCAGTGCTCAACAGGGGCACGAGCAGTACTTC.

The rearrangement uses TRBV5-4 and TRBJ1-1; TRBD1 is a possible D gene (6 bases). V was pared by 3 bases and J by 1 base, with 25 bases between. The CDR3 is 19 amino acids. In germline, CDR1 is SGHNT, CDR2 YYREEE (reference sequence). The CDR3 nucleotides read TGTGCCAGCAGCTCCGGACAGCCAGGAGGTCGTGGGGGGAACACTGAAGCTTTCTTT. Translated: CASSSGQPGGRGGNTEAFF.

This chain connects TRBV20-1 to TRBJ1-1, with D possibly being TRBD1 (5 bases). Germline V gives CDR1 DFQATT, CDR2 SNEGSKA (reference sequence). V was trimmed by 6 bases and J by 10 bases, leaving 9 bases between them. CDR3 length: 9 residues. CDR3 coding DNA: TGCAGTGCCCCACAGGCAGCTTTCTTT. Residues: CSAPQAAFF.

The chain recombines TRBV2 with TRBJ1-1; TRBD1 agrees at 8 bases. J gave up 1 base and V 6 bases, and 4 bases lay outside the gene matches. Germline V gene sequence: CDR1 SNHLY, CDR2 FYNNEI. The CDR3 is made up of 14 amino acids. The CDR3 DNA sequence: TGTGCCAGCAGAAAAGGACAGGGGAACACTGAAGCTTTCTTT. Translating gives CASRKGQGNTEAFF. The whole variable domain, filled in from reference TRBV2 and TRBJ1-1, reads EPEVTQTPSHQVTQMGQEVILRCVPISNHLYFYWYRQILGQKVEFLVSFYNNEISEKSEIFDDQFSVERPDGSNFTLKIRSTKLEDSAMYFCASRKGQGNTEAFFGQGTRLTVV.

V is TRBV28 and J is TRBJ1-5, with 8 bases lining up with TRBD1. Trimming at V came to 7 bases and at J to 7 bases, leaving 15 bases not matched to a gene. Germline assignment: CDR1 MDHEN and CDR2 SYDVKM. This CDR3 is 16 amino acids long. The CDR3 protein is CASNSRSQGALQPQHF. The CDR3 DNA follows: TGTGCCAGCAACTCTCGGTCGCAGGGGGCCTTGCAGCCCCAGCATTTT.

The J gene is TRBJ1-5, the V gene TRBV28; D not resolved. Trimming stripped 4 bases from V and 0 bases from J, with 13 bases between. The V gene's germline CDR1 is MDHEN and CDR2 SYDVKM. The CDR3 spans 16 residues. CDR3 DNA sequence: TGTGCCAGCAGTTGGACGGGGATTTATAGCAATCAGCCCCAGCATTTT. Its translation is CASSWTGIYSNQPQHF.

As regards this clone: This sample also contains other DNA sequences that code for the same CDR3. The CDR3 reads CSASRQETQYF. DNA of the CDR3: TGCAGTGCTAGTCGCCAAGAGACCCAGTACTTC. The chain has TRBV20-1 and TRBJ2-5; D is unclear. CDR3 size: 11 residues. The V end lost 3 bases, the J end lost 1 base, and 3 bases lay between the germline ends. Germline CDR1 is DFQATT and CDR2 is SNEGSKA (reference sequence).

The chain is built from TRBV30 and TRBJ1-3; 7 nucleotides align to TRBD1. Germline CDR1 reads GTSNPN; CDR2 reads SVGIG (reference sequence). V was clipped by 0 bases and J by 4 bases; unmatched bases: 6. The CDR3 is 15 amino acids. In DNA form, the CDR3 reads TGTGCCTGGAGTGTAAAGGGGGCGAACGGAAACACCATATATTTT. Amino acids: CAWSVKGANGNTIYF.

This chain connects TRBV5-1 to TRBJ1-3; 11 positions match TRBD1. CDR3 length equals 16 residues. Germline V gene data show CDR1 as SGHRS and CDR2 as YFSETQ. V lost 3 bases and J lost 4; bases outside the gene matches: 6. The CDR3 loop is CASSSGQGADGNTIYF. CDR3 bases: TGCGCCAGCAGCTCCGGACAGGGGGCAGACGGAAACACCATATATTTT.

V is TRBV2 and J is TRBJ2-3; 10 nucleotides agree with TRBD2. This CDR3 spans 15 amino acids. Trimming removed 6 bases from V and 2 bases from J; junction bases left unmatched: 5. Germline V gives CDR1 SNHLY, CDR2 FYNNEI. In nucleotides, the CDR3 is TGTGCCAGCAGGGCCCTAGCGGGGGTCACAGATACGCAGTATTTT. Translated: CASRALAGVTDTQYF.

The chain has TRBV29-1 and TRBJ2-5, with TRBD2 identical over 7 bases. The CDR3 sequence is 13 residues long. After removal of 4 bases from V and 4 bases from J, the junction contained 6 bases not matched to a gene. Germline CDR1 is SQVTM and CDR2 is ANQGSEA. The CDR3 region has the DNA TGCAGCGTTGCGGGAGGTAGCCCAGAGACCCAGTACTTC. Its translation is CSVAGGSPETQYF.

The chain joins TRBV24-1 to TRBJ2-3; 9 nucleotides align to TRBD2. Trimming at V came to 3 bases and at J to 1 base, leaving 4 bases not matched to a gene. CDR3 length: 16 residues. The germline CDR1 and CDR2 sequences are KGHDR and SFDVKD. In DNA form, the CDR3 reads TGTGCCACCAGTGATCCCATAGCGGGGGGCACAGATACGCAGTATTTT. It encodes CATSDPIAGGTDTQYF.

V gene TRBV30 combines with J gene TRBJ2-5, with D perhaps matching TRBD1 (5 bases). The V gene's germline CDR1 is GTSNPN and CDR2 SVGIG (reference sequence). The CDR3 is 11 amino acids. The V end was cut by 4 bases, the J end by 4 bases, with 7 bases between. CDR3: CAWKQGETQYF. CDR3 nucleotide sequence: TGTGCCTGGAAGCAGGGAGAGACCCAGTACTTC.

The chain has TRBV27 and TRBJ2-1, with 8 bases lining up with TRBD1. CDR3 length: 12 residues. Germline CDR1 MNHEY, CDR2 SMNVEV (reference sequence). Trimming cost V 6 bases and J 12 bases; bases outside gene matches: 7. This CDR3 is CASRNGQGGQFF. The CDR3 DNA sequence: TGTGCCAGCAGAAACGGACAGGGAGGGCAGTTCTTC.

This clone is a singleton in its sample. The chain links TRBV5-4 to TRBJ2-3; 9 positions agree with TRBD1. This CDR3 has 16 residues. Unmatched junction bases numbered 10, after V lost 4 bases and J lost 4 bases. Germline CDR1 reads SGHNT; CDR2 reads YYREEE (reference sequence). The CDR3 sequence: CASSGSRDRAADTQYF. The CDR3 DNA is TGTGCCAGCAGCGGTTCCCGGGACAGGGCTGCAGATACGCAGTATTTT.

V and J are TRBV6-4 and TRBJ2-7; the match to TRBD2 covers 10 bases. The germline CDR1 and CDR2 sequences are MRHNA and SNTAGT. V dropped 6 bases and J dropped 6; count of bases not matched to a gene: 8. This CDR3 comprises 14 residues. The CDR3 region has the DNA TGTGCCAGCAGGGCCCTAGCGGGGGCGGGCGAGCAGTACTTC. Its translation is CASRALAGAGEQYF.

The rearrangement uses TRBV2 and TRBJ2-7; 10 bases are shared with TRBD2. The V and J ends lost 2 bases and 4 bases, in that order; junction bases with no gene match: 5. Germline-derived CDR1 and CDR2 are SNHLY and FYNNEI. The CDR3 is made up of 15 amino acids. The CDR3 DNA reads TGTGCCAGCAGTGAACTAGTAGCGGGGGGTTACGAGCAGTACTTC. Its protein is CASSELVAGGYEQYF.